The 4 T cell receptor beta chains below come from one sample, sequenced in a study of T cell repertoires in cytomegalovirus infection. In TCRdb, the reads were re-called with MiXCR into one record per CDR3 protein. The table lists hundreds of thousands of distinct CDR3 sequences, about 44% of them singletons. For these receptors, no antigen is known. The material was cultured PBMCs, obtained from culture after CMV antigen stimulation. All receptors come from a human donor in good health (CMV status not recorded). Some clones in this sample may be carry-over from other donors' samples.

This clonotype turned up a few times. This chain joins TRBV6-1 and TRBJ1-5; D call uncertain. Germline lookup yields CDR1 MNHNS and CDR2 SASEGT. CDR3 size: 14 residues. V was trimmed by 1 base and J by 6 bases, leaving 10 bases between them. The CDR3 nucleotides are TGTGCCAGCAGTGAAGGAACCTTAGCTCAGCCCCAGCATTTT. This sequence encodes CASSEGTLAQPQHF.

There are a few counts of this clonotype. The chain recombines TRBV7-6 with TRBJ2-3; TRBD1 matches at 8 bases. Germline-derived CDR1 and CDR2 are SGHVS and FNYEAQ. The CDR3 has 16 residues. Losses at the gene ends were 5 bases for V and 2 bases for J; bases not matched to a gene: 9. The CDR3 loop is CASSPRDRGVTDTQYF. CDR3 in DNA: TGTGCCAGCAGCCCGAGAGACAGGGGAGTCACAGATACGCAGTATTTT. Supplemented by reference TRBV7-6 and TRBJ2-3, the full variable domain reads GAGVSQSPRYKVTKRGQDVALRCDPISGHVSLYWYRQALGQGPEFLTYFNYEAQQDKSGLPNDRFSAERPEGSISTLTIQRTEQRDSAMYRCASSPRDRGVTDTQYFGPGTRLTVL.

The CDR3 nucleotides read TGTGCCAGCAGAATGACACCGGGACAGGAATACACAGATACGCAGTATTTT. Translation: CASRMTPGQEYTDTQYF. This sequence joins TRBV6-1 and TRBJ2-3, with 8 bases identical to TRBD1. CDR3 length equals 17 residues. Germline loops: CDR1 MNHNS, CDR2 SASEGT. Unmatched junction bases numbered 13, after V lost 6 bases and J lost 2 bases.

In nucleotides, the CDR3 is TGTGCCAGCAGCTTAGTGCCGGACCTTGTCTCTGGAAACACCATATATTTT. This translates into CASSLVPDLVSGNTIYF. This chain uses TRBV7-2 with TRBJ1-3; D remains unclear. V was shortened by 1 base and J by 0 bases, with 13 bases between the two germline ends. There are 17 residues in the CDR3. The germline V gene encodes CDR1 SGHTA and CDR2 FQGNSA.